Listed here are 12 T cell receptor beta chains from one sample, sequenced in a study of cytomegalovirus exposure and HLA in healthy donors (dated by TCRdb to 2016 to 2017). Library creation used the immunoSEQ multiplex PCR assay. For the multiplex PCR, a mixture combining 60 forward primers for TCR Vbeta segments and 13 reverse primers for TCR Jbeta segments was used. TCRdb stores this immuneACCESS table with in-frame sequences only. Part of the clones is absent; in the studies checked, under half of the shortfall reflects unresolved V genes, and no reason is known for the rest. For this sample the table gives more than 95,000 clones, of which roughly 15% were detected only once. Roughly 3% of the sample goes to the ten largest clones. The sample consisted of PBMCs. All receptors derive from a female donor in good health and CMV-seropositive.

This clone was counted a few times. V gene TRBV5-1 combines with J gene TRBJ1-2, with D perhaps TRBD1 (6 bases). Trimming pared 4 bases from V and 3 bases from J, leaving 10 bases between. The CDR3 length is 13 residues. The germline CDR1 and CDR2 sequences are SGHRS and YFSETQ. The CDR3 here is CASSEAGDYGYTF. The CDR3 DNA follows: TGCGCCAGCAGCGAGGCAGGGGACTATGGCTACACCTTC. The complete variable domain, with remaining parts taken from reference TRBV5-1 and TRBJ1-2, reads KAGVTQTPRYLIKTRGQQVTLSCSPISGHRSVSWYQQTPGQGLQFLFEYFSETQRNKGNFPGRFSGRQFSNSRSEMNVSTLELGDSALYLCASSEAGDYGYTFGSGTRLTVV.

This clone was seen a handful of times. The CDR3 sequence: CASSYGVGSSYEQYF. CDR3 bases: TGTGCCAGCAGTTACGGGGTCGGGAGCTCCTACGAGCAGTACTTC. The rearrangement uses TRBV6-6 and TRBJ2-7; perhaps TRBD2 as D (6 bases). The V end lost 2 bases, the J end lost 0 bases, and 11 bases lay between the germline ends. This CDR3 comprises 15 residues. Germline loops: CDR1 MNHNY, CDR2 SVGAGI (reference sequence).

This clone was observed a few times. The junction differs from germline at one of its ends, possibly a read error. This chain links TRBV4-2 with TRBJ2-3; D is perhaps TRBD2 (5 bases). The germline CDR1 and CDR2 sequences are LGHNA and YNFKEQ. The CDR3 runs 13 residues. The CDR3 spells CASSKDGEDTQYF. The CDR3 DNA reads TGTGCCAGCAGCAAAGACGGGGAAGATACGCAGTATTTT.

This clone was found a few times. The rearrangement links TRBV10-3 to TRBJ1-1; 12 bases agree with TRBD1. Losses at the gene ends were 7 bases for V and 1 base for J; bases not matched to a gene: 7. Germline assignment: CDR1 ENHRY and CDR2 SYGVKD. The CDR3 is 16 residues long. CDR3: CAITPGQGARNTEAFF. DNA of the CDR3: TGTGCCATCACTCCGGGACAGGGGGCAAGGAACACTGAAGCTTTCTTT.

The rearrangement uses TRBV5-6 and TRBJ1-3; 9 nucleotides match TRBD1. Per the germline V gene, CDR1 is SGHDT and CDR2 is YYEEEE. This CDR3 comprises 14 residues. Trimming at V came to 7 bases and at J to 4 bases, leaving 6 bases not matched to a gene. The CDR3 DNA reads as TGTGCCAGCTCCCACAGGGGGCGAGGAAACACCATATATTTT. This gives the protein CASSHRGRGNTIYF.

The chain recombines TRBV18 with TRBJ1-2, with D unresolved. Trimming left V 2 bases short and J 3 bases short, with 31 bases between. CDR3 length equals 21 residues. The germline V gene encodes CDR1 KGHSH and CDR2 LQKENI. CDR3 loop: CASSPGHAGKGPIKTYYGYTF. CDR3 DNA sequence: TGTGCCAGCTCACCAGGGCATGCGGGGAAAGGCCCCATTAAGACTTACTATGGCTACACCTTC.

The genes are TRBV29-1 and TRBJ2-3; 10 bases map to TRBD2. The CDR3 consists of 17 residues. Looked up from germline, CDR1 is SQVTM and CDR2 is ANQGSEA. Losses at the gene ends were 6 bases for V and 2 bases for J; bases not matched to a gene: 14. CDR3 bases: TGCAGCGTCCCCCAGCGGGAGGGCCTAGAAGTCACAGATACGCAGTATTTT. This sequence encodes CSVPQREGLEVTDTQYF.

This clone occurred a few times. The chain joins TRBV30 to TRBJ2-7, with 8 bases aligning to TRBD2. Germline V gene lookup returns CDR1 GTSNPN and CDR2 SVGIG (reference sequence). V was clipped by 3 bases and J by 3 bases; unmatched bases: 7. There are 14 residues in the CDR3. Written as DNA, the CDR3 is TGTGCCTGGAGACACGCGGGGGGCGGCTACGAGCAGTACTTC. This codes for CAWRHAGGGYEQYF.

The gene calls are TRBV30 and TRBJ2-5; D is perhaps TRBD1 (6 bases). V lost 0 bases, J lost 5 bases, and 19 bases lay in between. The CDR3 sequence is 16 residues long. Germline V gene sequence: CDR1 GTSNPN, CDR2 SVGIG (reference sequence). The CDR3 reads CAWSVYRGRGVETQYF. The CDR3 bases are TGTGCCTGGAGTGTATATCGCGGCAGGGGAGTGGAGACCCAGTACTTC.

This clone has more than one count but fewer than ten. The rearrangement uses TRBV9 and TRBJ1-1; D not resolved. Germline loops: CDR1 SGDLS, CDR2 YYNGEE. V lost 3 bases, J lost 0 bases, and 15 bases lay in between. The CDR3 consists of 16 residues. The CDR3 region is CASSERKEDLNTEAFF. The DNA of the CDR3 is TGTGCCAGCAGCGAGAGGAAAGAGGATCTGAACACTGAAGCTTTCTTT. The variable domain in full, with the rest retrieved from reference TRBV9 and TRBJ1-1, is DSGVTQTPKHLITATGQRVTLRCSPRSGDLSVYWYQQSLDQGLQFLIQYYNGEERAKGNILERFSAQQFPDLHSELNLSSLELGDSALYFCASSERKEDLNTEAFFGQGTRLTVV.

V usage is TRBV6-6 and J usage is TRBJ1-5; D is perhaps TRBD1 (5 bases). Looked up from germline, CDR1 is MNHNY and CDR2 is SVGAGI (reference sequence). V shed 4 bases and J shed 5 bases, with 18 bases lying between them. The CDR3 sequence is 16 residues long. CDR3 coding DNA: TGTGCCAGCAGTTCCAGAGCAGGGATGTCCCATCAGCCCCAGCATTTT. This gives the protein CASSSRAGMSHQPQHF.

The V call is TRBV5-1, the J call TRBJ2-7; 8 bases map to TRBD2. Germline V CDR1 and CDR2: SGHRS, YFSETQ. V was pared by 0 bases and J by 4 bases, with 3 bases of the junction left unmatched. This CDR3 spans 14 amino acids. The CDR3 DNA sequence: TGCGCCAGCAGCTTGGACCAGCGGGGGTACGAGCAGTACTTC. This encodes CASSLDQRGYEQYF.